The TCR beta chain described here comes from a study of cytomegalovirus exposure and HLA in healthy donors (dated 2017 in TCRdb). For context, the study as a whole: An earlier analysis of roughly 570 of the donors reported around 280 Gb of sequence data and roughly 120 million unique TCR beta sequences obtained from about 170 million T cells. The study combined high-throughput TCR immunosequencing, statistical association of individual TCRs with disease status, and machine learning to predict cytomegalovirus infection status. In an earlier analysis of roughly 600 of the donors, high-throughput TCR beta sequencing was used to judge whether each TCR beta V gene segment behaved as functional or pseudogenic. Because of strong linkage in the cohort, roughly five DR-DQ haplotypes were treated as single units for association and clustering. The study used immunosequencing to profile the T cell repertoires of hundreds of subjects and linked those repertoires to cytomegalovirus serostatus. A later genetic analysis took genome-wide SNP genotypes for about 55% of the 666 donors and used that subset as a discovery cohort. All discovery cohort repertoires had been generated on a single sequencing platform. To study patterns of TCR occurrence, a later analysis re-analyzed previously published TCR beta repertoires from 650 to 750 donors and added high-resolution HLA genotyping. Donor age, sex, ethnicity and CMV serostatus were compiled alongside the repertoire data. About 300 gigabases of sequencing data and 91 million or so unique TCR sequences made up an early release that covered under 750 HLA-typed donors. Along with the approximately 700-subject first cohort, a separate validation cohort of roughly 110 different subjects was used. Among the roughly 380 genotyped donors, around 81% belonged to the genetic ancestry cluster associated with self-reported Caucasian donors. HLA typing covered class I and class II loci at four-digit resolution. The study aimed to test whether cataloging public T cell receptors could reveal signatures of past pathogen exposure. Among about 390 genotyped donors of the cohort, an average of roughly 240,000 unique TCR beta nucleotide sequences were sequenced per donor, about a sixth of them non-productive. Typing coverage varied by locus: about 629-640 donors for A, B, C, DRB1 and DQB1; roughly 500 for DQA1; around 610 for DPA1; roughly 450 for DPB1. Rather than drawing on any new phenotypic data, the later analysis identified candidate immune exposures from TCR beta sequences and the way those sequences occurred across donors. Points the paper makes about the study in general: The sequencing pipeline was judged likely to have produced a cluster of highly shared sequence variants as a technical artifact. Some IMGT-functional V segments, including TRBV6-2 and TRBV6-3, could not be distinguished by the 87-base-pair reads and were therefore excluded. At a false discovery rate of 0.05, a later analysis linked around 15,000 TCR beta sequences to specific HLA alleles. Most TCR sequences were observed very rarely across donors, whereas some public TCRs were present in many individuals. A further reported finding was that TCR beta sequences accurately predicted the HLA-A and HLA-B alleles for most subjects in the first cohort. The only immune exposure information available for the cohort was CMV serostatus. When HLA alleles, especially DR and DQ, strongly co-occurred, TCR associations were difficult to assign to individual alleles. According to the authors, the approach could potentially be generalized to other disease states and immunological phenotypes. A later analysis found that HLA-associated TCR beta chains were more clonally expanded and had lower generation probabilities than equally common non-associated chains. A few of the identified cytomegalovirus-associated TCR beta chains were confirmed in vitro to be specific for cytomegalovirus antigens. V-gene and J-gene trimming of TCR beta chains was associated with a missense DCLRE1C variant in a later genetic analysis, and the association was replicated in an independent cohort. According to a later genetic analysis, donors in an Asian-associated ancestry cluster had fewer N-insertions in productive TCRs than the approximately 650-donor mean. The presence/absence analyses assumed that sequencing depth was roughly uniform across donors, and that assumption may not be true. In this cohort, only TCR beta chains were sequenced, and detectable features were limited by the absence of alpha or paired-chain data. Cytomegalovirus status was reported to be diagnosed by the classifier with high specificity and sensitivity in both the original and validation cohorts. According to a later analysis, parvovirus B19, influenza, CMV and Epstein-Barr virus appeared linked to several top co-occurrence clusters. The earlier analysis of a few hundred of the donors excluded roughly 17 rarely observed V segments, including chromosome 9 orphons, because counts were too low. In the study, approximately 150 TCR beta chains were listed as associated with cytomegalovirus. HLA typing was unavailable for some donors at each locus, so association tests used only the typed subset. An earlier analysis of around 540 of the donors showed that most TCR beta V segments appeared in productive rearrangements either about 87% or about 30% of the time, which broadly matched IMGT annotations. Linkage disequilibrium might explain the correlated functional status among segregating V segments, but an unknown experimental factor could not be excluded. Most CMV-associated TCR beta chains appeared to be HLA-restricted in a later analysis, and the HLA associations seemed to be driven largely by CMV exposure. In a later analysis, the rate of TCR association differed among HLA loci, with DRB1 alleles having the most associated TCRs and HLA-C alleles having the fewest.

Library preparation used the immunoSEQ multiplex PCR assay. A mixture of 60 forward primers for TCR Vbeta segments and 13 reverse primers for TCR Jbeta segments was used in the multiplex PCR. Amplification of the CDR3 region of rearranged TCR beta genes was performed with a multiplex PCR assay on genomic DNA. The amplified TCR beta libraries were sequenced on the Illumina HiSeq System as 87-base-pair reads. Concerning the study's data processing: Across the roughly 670 repertoires, a later analysis counted approximately 83 million unique TCR beta chains, approximately 12 million of which were shared by at least two donors. Raw reads were error-corrected and collapsed into unique sequences with a nearest-neighbor algorithm that merged closely related sequences to remove PCR and sequencing errors. V, D and J gene segments were assigned by aligning CDR3 sequences to IMGT reference sequences. For a sequence to be retained, at least a six-nucleotide match to both a V gene segment and a J gene segment was required. Rearrangements were classified as productive when the CDR3 lacked stop codons and remained in frame with V and J, and all other rearrangements were classified as non-productive. Following IMGT convention, CDR3 was defined as the stretch from the second conserved V-encoded cysteine to the conserved J-encoded phenylalanine. Sequences without an unambiguous match to a single V gene segment were excluded from the earlier analysis of about 600 of the donors. In an earlier analysis of about 590 of the donors, a V segment was called functional when productive rearrangements were above 56.7%, and segregating when the standard deviation between donors exceeded 5%. A statistical classification framework was developed to diagnose cytomegalovirus status using the catalog of TCR beta chain sequences. V and J gene assignment, in a later analysis, came from comparing TCR nucleotide sequences with IMGT/GENE-DB human TR gene sequences. Using the TCRdist pipeline, a later analysis assigned CDR3 sequences along with most-parsimonious VDJ recombination scenarios. In a later analysis, each TCR beta chain was defined by its CDR3 amino acid sequence together with its V-gene family, and reads lacking a unique V-gene family were excluded. As a way to deal with suspected cross-contamination and a sequencing artifact, a later analysis dropped 450 to 600 nucleotide sequences that were highly shared and had low generation probability. A later analysis calculated a clonal expansion index for each public chain from normalized within-repertoire ranks of inferred template counts. A later analysis computed generation probabilities with a VDJ recombination model fitted to out-of-frame rearrangements, and checked the results against IGoR. In a later analysis, TCR-TCR, TCR-HLA and TCR-CMV co-occurrence was scored with hypergeometric tests, and a repertoire-size bias correction was applied to TCR pairs. A later analysis estimated false discovery rates by permuting HLA or CMV assignments 20 times. In a later analysis, co-occurring TCRs were grouped with DBSCAN, and TCRdist sequence similarity was added when clustering was performed within HLA-allele-positive subsets. Repertoires with fewer than 30,000 or more than 120,000 public chains were left out of co-occurrence clustering, as were about five repertoires with anomalous nucleotide sharing. The table comes from immuneACCESS by way of TCRdb, which keeps in-frame sequences with V and J called. Part of the clones is missing from these tables; in studies checked, under half for an unresolved V gene and the rest for unknown reasons. The V and J calls and the clone size are those of that table, but D and trimming were determined from the DNA. This sample holds around 100,000 clones; approximately 80% were observed only once. Jointly, the top ten make up around 9.6% of the sample.

As encoded in the germline V gene, CDR1 is SGHTA while CDR2 is FQGNSA. The CDR3 runs 16 residues from the cysteine to the phenylalanine. The retained sequence is limited to the CDR3, 48 bases, with the frame set at the first base. The junction shows trimming of 5 bases on V and 1 base on J, and the gene matches do not reach 6 bases of it. Of note for this clone: Its antigen remains undetermined. Base qualities are missing; no much larger clone stands one base away.

In total, over 600 healthy bone marrow donors made up the cohort. At the time of sampling, all cohort members were nominally healthy, though unrecorded immune exposures were likely present. The donor was CMV seropositive and was included in the group of around 300 seropositive cohort members. A peripheral blood sample was collected from each donor, and TCR beta sequencing was performed on peripheral blood mononuclear cells. The Qiagen DNeasy Blood Extraction Kit was used to extract genomic DNA from the blood cell samples. The chain is encoded by TRBV7-2 joined to TRBJ2-5, and TRBD1 aligns with 11 junction nucleotides. This clonotype was obtained from a male donor in good health and CMV-seropositive. The specimen sequenced was PBMCs. The CDR3: CASSQGGTGGQETQYF. Read as DNA, the sequence is TGTGCCAGCAGCCAAGGGGGGACAGGGGGCCAAGAGACCCAGTACTTC.